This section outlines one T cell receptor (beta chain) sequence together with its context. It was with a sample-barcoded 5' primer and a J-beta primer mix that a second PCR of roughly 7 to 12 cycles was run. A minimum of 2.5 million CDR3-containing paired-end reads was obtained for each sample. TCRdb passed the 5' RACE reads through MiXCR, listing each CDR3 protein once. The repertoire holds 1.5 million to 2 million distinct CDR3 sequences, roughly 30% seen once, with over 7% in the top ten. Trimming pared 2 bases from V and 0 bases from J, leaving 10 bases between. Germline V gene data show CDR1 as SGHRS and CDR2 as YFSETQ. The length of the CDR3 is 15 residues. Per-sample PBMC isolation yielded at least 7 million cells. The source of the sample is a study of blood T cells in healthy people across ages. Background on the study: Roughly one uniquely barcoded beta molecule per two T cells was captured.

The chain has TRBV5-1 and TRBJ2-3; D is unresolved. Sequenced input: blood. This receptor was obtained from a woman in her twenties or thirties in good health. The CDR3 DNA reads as TGCGCCAGCAGCTTTCGGAGTTCTAGCACAGATACGCAGTATTTT. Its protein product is CASSFRSSSTDTQYF.